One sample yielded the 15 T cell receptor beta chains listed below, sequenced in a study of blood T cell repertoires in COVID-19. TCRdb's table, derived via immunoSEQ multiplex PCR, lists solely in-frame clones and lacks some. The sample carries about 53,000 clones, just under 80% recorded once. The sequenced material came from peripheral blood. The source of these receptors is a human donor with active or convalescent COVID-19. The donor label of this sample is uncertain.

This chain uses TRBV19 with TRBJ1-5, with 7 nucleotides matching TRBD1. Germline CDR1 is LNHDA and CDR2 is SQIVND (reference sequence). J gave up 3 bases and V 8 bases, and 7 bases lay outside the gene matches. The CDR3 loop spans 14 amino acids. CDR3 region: CASDRDSNNQPQHF. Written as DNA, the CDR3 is TGTGCCAGTGACCGGGACAGTAACAATCAGCCCCAGCATTTT.

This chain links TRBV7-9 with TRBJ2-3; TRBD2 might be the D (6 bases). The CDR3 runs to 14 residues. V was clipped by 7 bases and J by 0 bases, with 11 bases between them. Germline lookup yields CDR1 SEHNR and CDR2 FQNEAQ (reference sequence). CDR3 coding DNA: TGTGCCAGCACCCAAGGGAGGAGCACAGATACGCAGTATTTT. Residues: CASTQGRSTDTQYF.

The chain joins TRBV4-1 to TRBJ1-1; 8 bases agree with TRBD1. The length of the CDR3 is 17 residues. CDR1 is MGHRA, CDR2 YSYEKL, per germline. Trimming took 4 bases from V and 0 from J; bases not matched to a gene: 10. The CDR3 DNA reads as TGCGCCAGCAGCCGAGCCCGGGACAGGACGATGAACACTGAAGCTTTCTTT. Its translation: CASSRARDRTMNTEAFF.

CDR3 bases: TGCGCCAGCAGCCAAGATCAGGGGGTCTCTTCTAATGAAAAACTGTTTTTT. This encodes CASSQDQGVSSNEKLFF. The chain couples TRBV4-3 to TRBJ1-4, with 7 bases fitting TRBD1. The CDR3 is made up of 17 amino acids. Per the germline V gene, CDR1 is LGHNA and CDR2 is YSLEER. The trim removed 0 bases at V and 3 bases at J, leaving 7 bases unmatched.

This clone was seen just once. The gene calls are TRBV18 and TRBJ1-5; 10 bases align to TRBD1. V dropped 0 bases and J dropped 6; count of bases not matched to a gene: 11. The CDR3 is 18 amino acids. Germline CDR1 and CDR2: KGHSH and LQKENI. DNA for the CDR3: TGTGCCAGCTCACCACCGTCCGGGGGGGACAGGGGAGCTCAGCCCCAGCATTTT. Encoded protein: CASSPPSGGDRGAQPQHF. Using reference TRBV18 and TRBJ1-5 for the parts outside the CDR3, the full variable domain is NAGVMQNPRHLVRRRGQEARLRCSPMKGHSHVYWYRQLPEEGLKFMVYLQKENIIDESGMPKERFSAEFPKEGPSILRIQQVVRGDSAAYFCASSPPSGGDRGAQPQHFGDGTRLSIL.

CDR3 sequence (DNA): TGTGCCAGCAGCGTAGGGGCTCAAGAGACCCAGTACTTC. It translates to CASSVGAQETQYF. The chain couples TRBV9 to TRBJ2-5; D gene ambiguous. The CDR3 consists of 13 residues. Per the germline V gene, CDR1 is SGDLS and CDR2 is YYNGEE. The V end was cut by 0 bases, the J end by 2 bases, with 5 bases between.

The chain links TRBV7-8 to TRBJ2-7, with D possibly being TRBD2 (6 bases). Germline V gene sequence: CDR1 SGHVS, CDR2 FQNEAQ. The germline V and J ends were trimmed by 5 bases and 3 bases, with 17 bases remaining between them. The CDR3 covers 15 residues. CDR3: CASSATEVAVYEQYF. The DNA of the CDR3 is TGTGCCAGCAGCGCGACTGAAGTAGCGGTCTACGAGCAGTACTTC.

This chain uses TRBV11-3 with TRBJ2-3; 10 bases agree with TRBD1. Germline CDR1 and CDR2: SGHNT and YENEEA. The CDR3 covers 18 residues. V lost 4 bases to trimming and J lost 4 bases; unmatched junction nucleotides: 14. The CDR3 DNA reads TGTGCCAGCAGCTCCAGGACAGGGGGGGTCACTAGAGCAGATACGCAGTATTTT. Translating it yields CASSSRTGGVTRADTQYF.

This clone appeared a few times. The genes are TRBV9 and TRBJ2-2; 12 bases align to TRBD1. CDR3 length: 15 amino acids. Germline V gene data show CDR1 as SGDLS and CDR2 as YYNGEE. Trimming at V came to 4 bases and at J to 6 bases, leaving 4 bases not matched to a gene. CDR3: CASSPGQGAAGELFF. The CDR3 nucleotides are TGTGCCAGCAGCCCGGGACAGGGGGCCGCCGGGGAGCTGTTTTTT.

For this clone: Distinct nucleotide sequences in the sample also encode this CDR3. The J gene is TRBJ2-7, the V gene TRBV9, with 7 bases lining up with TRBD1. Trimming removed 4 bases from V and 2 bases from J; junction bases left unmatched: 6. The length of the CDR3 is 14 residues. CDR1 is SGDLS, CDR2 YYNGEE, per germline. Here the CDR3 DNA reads TGTGCCAGCAGCCCTCGGACAGGAACCTACGAGCAGTACTTC. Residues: CASSPRTGTYEQYF.

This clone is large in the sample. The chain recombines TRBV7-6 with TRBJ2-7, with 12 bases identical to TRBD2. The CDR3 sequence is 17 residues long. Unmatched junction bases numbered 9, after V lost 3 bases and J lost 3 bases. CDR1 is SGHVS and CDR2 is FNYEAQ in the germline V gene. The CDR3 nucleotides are TGTGCCAGCAGCTTGGGGACTAGCGGGCCTATTGACTACGAGCAGTACTTC. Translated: CASSLGTSGPIDYEQYF.

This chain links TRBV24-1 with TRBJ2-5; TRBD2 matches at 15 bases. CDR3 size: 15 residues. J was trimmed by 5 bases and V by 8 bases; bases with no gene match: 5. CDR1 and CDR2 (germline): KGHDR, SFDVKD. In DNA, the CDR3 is TGTGCCACCATGGACGGGACTAGCGGGAGGGAGACCCAGTACTTC. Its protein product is CATMDGTSGRETQYF.

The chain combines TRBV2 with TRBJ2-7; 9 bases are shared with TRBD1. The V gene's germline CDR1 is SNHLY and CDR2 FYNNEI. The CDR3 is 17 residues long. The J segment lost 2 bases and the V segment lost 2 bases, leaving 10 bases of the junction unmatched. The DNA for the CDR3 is TGTGCCAGCAGTGAACAGGTGGGACAGGGAATACCCTACGAGCAGTACTTC. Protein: CASSEQVGQGIPYEQYF.

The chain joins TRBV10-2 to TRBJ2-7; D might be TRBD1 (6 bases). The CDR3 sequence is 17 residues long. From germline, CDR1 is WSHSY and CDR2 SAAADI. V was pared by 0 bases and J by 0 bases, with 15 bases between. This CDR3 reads CASSESKGVGGSYEQYF. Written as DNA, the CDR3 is TGCGCCAGCAGTGAGTCGAAAGGGGTAGGGGGCTCCTACGAGCAGTACTTC.

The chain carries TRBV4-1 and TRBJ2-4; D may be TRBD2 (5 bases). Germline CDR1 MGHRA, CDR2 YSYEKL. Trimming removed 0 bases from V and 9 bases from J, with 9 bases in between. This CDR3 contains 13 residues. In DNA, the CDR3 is TGCGCCAGCAGCCAAGATAGGAGCGGCATTCAGTACTTC. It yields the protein CASSQDRSGIQYF.